What follows are 16 T cell receptor beta chains derived from one specimen sequenced in a study of cytomegalovirus exposure and HLA in healthy donors. The PCR employed 60 Vbeta primers together with 13 Jbeta primers. Measured with immunoSEQ multiplex PCR; TCRdb has only the in-frame clones, and not every one. Here the sample spans about 180,000 clones, over 75% being singletons. Source material: PBMCs. The origin of the receptors is a woman aged 45-60 years in good health and CMV-seronegative.

This clone appeared once. This chain links TRBV7-2 with TRBJ2-3; 7 bases agree with TRBD2. The CDR3 is 18 amino acids. V gave up 1 base and J gave up 0 bases; unmatched junction bases: 10. Germline V gene lookup returns CDR1 SGHTA and CDR2 FQGNSA. For the CDR3, the DNA is TGTGCCAGCAGCTTAGAGGCTAGCGGTTCGACTAGCACAGATACGCAGTATTTT. It is translated as CASSLEASGSTSTDTQYF.

In its sample, this clone was seen a few times. This chain uses TRBV7-2 with TRBJ2-7; 8 bases line up with TRBD1. The CDR3 contains 13 residues. Trimming took 5 bases from V and 4 from J; bases not matched to a gene: 4. CDR1 is SGHTA, CDR2 FQGNSA, per germline. The CDR3 loop reads CASSLDRVYEQYF. CDR3 nucleotide sequence: TGTGCCAGCAGCCTGGACAGGGTTTACGAGCAGTACTTC.

The chain combines TRBV5-6 with TRBJ2-7; 7 bases match TRBD1. Looked up from germline, CDR1 is SGHDT and CDR2 is YYEEEE. This CDR3 has 15 residues. The V segment lost 6 bases and the J segment 9 bases; nucleotides outside the gene matches: 18. The CDR3 here is CASIQGPNRGHGQYF. The CDR3 DNA sequence: TGTGCCAGCATCCAGGGCCCCAACAGGGGTCATGGGCAGTACTTC.

V and J are TRBV5-4 and TRBJ2-1; 8 positions match TRBD1. After removal of 5 bases from V and 6 bases from J, the junction contained 10 bases not matched to a gene. CDR1 is SGHNT, CDR2 YYREEE, per germline (reference sequence). The CDR3 contains 15 residues. The CDR3 loop is CASRPWTGHLNEQFF. The CDR3 nucleotides read TGTGCCAGCAGGCCTTGGACAGGGCACCTCAATGAGCAGTTCTTC. Filled out from reference TRBV5-4 and TRBJ2-1, the complete variable domain reads ETGVTQSPTHLIKTRGQQVTLRCSSQSGHNTVSWYQQALGQGPQFIFQYYREEENGRGNFPPRFSGLQFPNYSSELNVNALELDDSALYLCASRPWTGHLNEQFFGPGTRLTVL.

The chain uses TRBV27 and TRBJ1-4, with D tentatively TRBD1 (6 bases). The CDR3 contains 15 residues. CDR1 MNHEY and CDR2 SMNVEV come from the germline V gene (reference sequence). V dropped 3 bases and J dropped 3 bases, with 11 bases sitting between them. This CDR3 is CASSLQGPANEKLFF. The CDR3 DNA is TGTGCCAGCAGTTTGCAGGGGCCAGCTAATGAAAAACTGTTTTTT.

The chain uses TRBV5-8 and TRBJ2-7, with 13 bases fitting TRBD2. Germline loops: CDR1 SGHTS, CDR2 YDEGEE. The J segment lost 6 bases and the V segment lost 4 bases, leaving 7 bases of the junction unmatched. The CDR3 length is 15 residues. CDR3 DNA sequence: TGTGCCAGCAGCGGACTAGCGGGAGTGAGACGCGAGCAGTACTTC. Residues: CASSGLAGVRREQYF. The entire variable domain, with the rest obtained from reference TRBV5-8 and TRBJ2-7, is as follows: EAGVTQSPTHLIKTRGQQATLRCSPISGHTSVYWYQQALGLGLQFLLWYDEGEERNRGNFPPRFSGRQFPNYSSELNVNALELEDSALYLCASSGLAGVRREQYFGPGTRLTVT.

The CDR3 coding sequence is TGCGCCAGCAGTGGACTAGTCACAGATACGCAGTATTTT. Its protein is CASSGLVTDTQYF. The V gene is TRBV10-1, the J gene TRBJ2-3, with D tentatively TRBD2 (6 bases). The CDR3 contains 13 residues. Trimming removed 4 bases from V and 2 bases from J, with 7 bases in between. Germline V gives CDR1 WNHNN, CDR2 SYGVQD (reference sequence).

CDR3 sequence reads: CASSLETSGFTDTQYF. The CDR3 coding sequence is TGCGCCAGCAGCTTGGAGACTAGCGGATTCACAGATACGCAGTATTTT. This chain joins TRBV5-1 and TRBJ2-3, with TRBD2 matching over 9 bases. The CDR3 consists of 16 residues. V dropped 0 bases and J dropped 2; count of bases not matched to a gene: 4. The V gene's germline CDR1 is SGHRS and CDR2 YFSETQ.

This chain joins TRBV30 and TRBJ1-1; D is uncertain. The CDR3 is 14 amino acids. The V gene's germline CDR1 is GTSNPN and CDR2 SVGIG (reference sequence). Trimming stripped 2 bases from V and 1 base from J, with 11 bases between. CDR3 coding DNA: TGTGCCTGGAGTCGGGCGGGCAGGAACACTGAAGCTTTCTTT. As protein: CAWSRAGRNTEAFF.

The chain links TRBV4-3 to TRBJ1-1; D remains ambiguous. The CDR3 length is 12 residues. Germline V CDR1 and CDR2: LGHNA, YSLEER. V was pared by 4 bases and J by 8 bases, with 11 bases between. The CDR3 here is CASSLRRGEAFF. CDR3 DNA sequence: TGCGCCAGCAGCCTCCGGCGGGGAGAAGCTTTCTTT.

V is TRBV5-1 and J is TRBJ1-3; no clear D. The CDR3 sequence is 16 residues long. The V gene lost 3 bases and the J gene lost 2 bases, with 15 bases spanning the gap. Germline CDR1 reads SGHRS; CDR2 reads YFSETQ. CDR3: CASSSGGLSTGNTIYF. The CDR3 DNA is TGCGCCAGCAGCTCGGGCGGGTTGAGTACTGGAAACACCATATATTTT.

This rearrangement joins TRBV19 to TRBJ1-3; D uncertain. Between the trimmed V and J ends, which lost 3 bases and 0 bases, there was a span of 9 bases. Per germline, CDR1 LNHDA and CDR2 SQIVND (reference sequence). The length of the CDR3 is 15 residues. DNA of the CDR3: TGTGCCAGTAGTATGAGGGTTATCTCTGGAAACACCATATATTTT. It translates to CASSMRVISGNTIYF.

The CDR3 DNA reads TGTGCCAGCAGCAAAGAAGGGGGGGATGAGCAGTTCTTC. Its translation: CASSKEGGDEQFF. The V and J genes are TRBV7-2 and TRBJ2-1; D possibly corresponds to TRBD2 (7 bases). The germline V gene encodes CDR1 SGHTA and CDR2 FQGNSA. Between the trimmed V and J ends, which lost 5 bases and 8 bases, there was a span of 13 bases. CDR3 length equals 13 residues.

This chain joins TRBV28 and TRBJ1-6; D not certain. This CDR3 has 15 residues. Germline V CDR1 and CDR2: MDHEN, SYDVKM. Deletions cut 0 bases from V and 6 bases from J, with 9 bases between. The CDR3 protein is CASSLWAEGNSPLHF. In DNA, the CDR3 is TGTGCCAGCAGTTTATGGGCTGAGGGTAATTCACCCCTCCACTTT.

A single count supports this clone. The gene calls are TRBV6-1 and TRBJ2-5; no clear D gene. The CDR3 is 13 amino acids. The V gene lost 4 bases and the J gene lost 5 bases, with 11 bases spanning the gap. Germline values: CDR1 MNHNS, CDR2 SASEGT. CDR3 sequence: CASSVETGETQYF. In nucleotides, the CDR3 is TGTGCCAGCAGTGTCGAGACCGGGGAGACCCAGTACTTC.

This rearrangement joins TRBV27 to TRBJ1-1, with D unclear. The CDR3 is made up of 14 amino acids. Deletions cut 4 bases from V and 1 base from J, with 10 bases between. From germline, CDR1 is MNHEY and CDR2 SMNVEV (reference sequence). The CDR3 DNA sequence: TGTGCCAGCAGTTCCTGGTTCGGGAACACTGAAGCTTTCTTT. The encoded protein is CASSSWFGNTEAFF.